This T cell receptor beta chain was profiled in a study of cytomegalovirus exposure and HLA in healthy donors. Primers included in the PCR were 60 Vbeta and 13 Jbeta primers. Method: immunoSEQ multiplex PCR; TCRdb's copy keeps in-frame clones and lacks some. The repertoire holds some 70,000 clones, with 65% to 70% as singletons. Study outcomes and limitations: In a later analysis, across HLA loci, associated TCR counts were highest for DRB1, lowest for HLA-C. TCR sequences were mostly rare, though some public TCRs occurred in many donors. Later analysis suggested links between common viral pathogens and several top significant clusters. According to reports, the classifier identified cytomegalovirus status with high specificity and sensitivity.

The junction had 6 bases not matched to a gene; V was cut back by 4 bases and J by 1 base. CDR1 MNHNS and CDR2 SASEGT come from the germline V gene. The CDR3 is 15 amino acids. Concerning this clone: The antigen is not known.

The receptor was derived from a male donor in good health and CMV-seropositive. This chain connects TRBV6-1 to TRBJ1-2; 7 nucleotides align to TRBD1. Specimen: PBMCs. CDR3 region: CASSGTGQSNYGYTF. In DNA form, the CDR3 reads TGTGCCAGCAGTGGAACGGGACAGAGTAACTATGGCTACACCTTC.